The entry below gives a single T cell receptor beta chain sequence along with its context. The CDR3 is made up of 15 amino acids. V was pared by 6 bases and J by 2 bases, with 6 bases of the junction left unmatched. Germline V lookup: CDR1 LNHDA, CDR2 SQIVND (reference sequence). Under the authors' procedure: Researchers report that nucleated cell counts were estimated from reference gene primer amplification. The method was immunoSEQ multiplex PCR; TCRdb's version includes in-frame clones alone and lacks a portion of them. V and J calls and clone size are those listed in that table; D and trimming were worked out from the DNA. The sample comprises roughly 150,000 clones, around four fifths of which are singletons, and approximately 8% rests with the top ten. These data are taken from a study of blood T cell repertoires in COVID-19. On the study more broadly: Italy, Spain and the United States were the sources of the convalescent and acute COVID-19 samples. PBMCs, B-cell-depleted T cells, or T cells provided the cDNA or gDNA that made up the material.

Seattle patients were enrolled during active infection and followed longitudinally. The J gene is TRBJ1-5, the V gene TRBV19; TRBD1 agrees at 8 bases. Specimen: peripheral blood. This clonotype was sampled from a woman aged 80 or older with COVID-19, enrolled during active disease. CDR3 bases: TGTGCCAGTAGGGAGACAGGGGAGGGCAATCAGCCCCAGCATTTT. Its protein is CASRETGEGNQPQHF.